This T cell receptor (beta chain) appears in the sequencing data of a study of blood T cell repertoires in COVID-19. Study-wide context: Some COVID-19 samples were acute and others convalescent; all came from the United States, Italy and Spain. Sources were T cells, B-cell-depleted T cells, or PBMCs; the material itself was cDNA or gDNA.

Authors' methods: The assay estimated nucleated cells by amplifying reference gene primers. Clones were sequenced by immunoSEQ multiplex PCR, and TCRdb holds only the in-frame ones, with some missing. That table furnishes V, J and clone size, whereas the DNA furnished D and trimming. The sample shows 360,000 or so clones, approximately 89% of them seen only once. CDR3 length equals 15 residues. The ends lost 3 bases at V and 6 bases at J; junction bases unmatched: 8. Per germline, CDR1 SGHRS and CDR2 YFSETQ. Followed over time, Seattle patients had been enrolled while infection was active. This TCR was sampled from a woman aged 60-75 years with COVID-19, enrolled during active disease. The sample was peripheral blood. The rearrangement uses TRBV5-1 and TRBJ1-4; 7 nucleotides align to TRBD1. CDR3 in amino acids: CASSSTGQTYEKLFF. CDR3 DNA sequence: TGCGCCAGCAGCTCGACAGGGCAAACCTATGAAAAACTGTTTTTT.